Each of the 12 T cell receptor beta chains below was sequenced from the same sample in a study of cytomegalovirus exposure and HLA in healthy donors. PCR involved 60 Vbeta and 13 Jbeta primers. Assay used: immunoSEQ multiplex PCR; TCRdb lists only in-frame clones, some missing. The sample lists approximately 170,000 clones, 68% occurring once. Specimen: PBMCs. These receptors were collected from a woman aged 18-29 years in good health and CMV-seropositive.

The chain uses TRBV28 and TRBJ2-3; D unresolved. From germline, CDR1 is MDHEN and CDR2 SYDVKM. This CDR3 is built from 11 residues. With 6 bases removed from V and 6 bases from J, the gap between germline ends came to 7 bases. In DNA form, the CDR3 reads TGTGCCAGCAGCCCCCTGGATACGCAGTATTTT. Protein product: CASSPLDTQYF.

The V gene is TRBV19, the J gene TRBJ2-7; 7 nucleotides agree with TRBD2. The CDR3 is 13 residues long. CDR1 is LNHDA and CDR2 is SQIVND in the germline V gene (reference sequence). V lost 6 bases and J lost 0; bases outside the gene matches: 2. The chain's CDR3 is CASSRTSSYEQYF. The CDR3, as DNA: TGTGCCAGTAGCCGGACTAGCTCCTACGAGCAGTACTTC.

V usage is TRBV18 and J usage is TRBJ1-1; D is unclear. The CDR3 runs to 13 residues. V shed 6 bases and J shed 1 base, with 9 bases lying between them. Germline CDR1 is KGHSH and CDR2 is LQKENI. CDR3 amino acids: CASSFGENTEAFF. The DNA of the CDR3 is TGTGCCAGCTCGTTCGGGGAGAACACTGAAGCTTTCTTT.

The chain carries TRBV28 and TRBJ1-1; maybe TRBD1 (6 bases). The V end was cut by 7 bases, the J end by 2 bases, with 20 bases between. This CDR3 comprises 16 residues. CDR1 and CDR2 (germline): MDHEN, SYDVKM. The CDR3 is CASIPGGAQENTEAFF. CDR3 DNA: TGTGCCAGCATCCCGGGGGGGGCCCAAGAAAACACTGAAGCTTTCTTT. The whole variable domain, filled in from reference TRBV28 and TRBJ1-1, reads DVKVTQSSRYLVKRTGEKVFLECVQDMDHENMFWYRQDPGLGLRLIYFSYDVKMKEKGDIPEGYSVSREKKERFSLILESASTNQTSMYLCASIPGGAQENTEAFFGQGTRLTVV.

The chain employs TRBV5-1 and TRBJ2-7; D is possibly TRBD1 (6 bases). The germline V gene has CDR1 SGHRS and CDR2 YFSETQ. This CDR3 region has 14 residues. Trimming cost V 1 base and J 3 bases, with 11 bases left between them. CDR3 sequence reads: CASSLQTGFYEQYF. For the CDR3, the DNA is TGCGCCAGCAGCTTGCAAACAGGGTTCTACGAGCAGTACTTC. The complete variable domain, with remaining parts taken from reference TRBV5-1 and TRBJ2-7, reads KAGVTQTPRYLIKTRGQQVTLSCSPISGHRSVSWYQQTPGQGLQFLFEYFSETQRNKGNFPGRFSGRQFSNSRSEMNVSTLELGDSALYLCASSLQTGFYEQYFGPGTRLTVT.

V gene TRBV19 combines with J gene TRBJ1-1; no reliable D call. Trimming removed 4 bases from V and 11 bases from J, with 14 bases in between. The CDR3 covers 12 residues. Germline V lookup: CDR1 LNHDA, CDR2 SQIVND (reference sequence). The CDR3 loop is CASSTRAVRAFF. DNA for the CDR3: TGTGCCAGTAGTACTCGAGCGGTTAGGGCTTTCTTT.

The J gene is TRBJ2-4, the V gene TRBV10-1, with a possible D match to TRBD2 (5 bases). The length of the CDR3 is 15 residues. Germline lookup yields CDR1 WNHNN and CDR2 SYGVQD (reference sequence). Trimming cost V 0 bases and J 4 bases, with 10 bases left between them. The CDR3 reads CASSESGLNKNIQYF. The CDR3 bases are TGCGCCAGCAGTGAGTCTGGACTGAATAAAAACATTCAGTACTTC.

The chain recombines TRBV4-1 with TRBJ1-2, with D unresolved. Germline V CDR1 and CDR2: MGHRA, YSYEKL. V lost 4 bases to trimming and J lost 3 bases, with 9 bases between them. CDR3 length: 13 residues. In nucleotides, the CDR3 is TGCGCCAGCAGCCTTACAGCGGACTATGGCTACACCTTC. Translating gives CASSLTADYGYTF.

The V gene is TRBV6-5, the J gene TRBJ2-2; 7 nucleotides agree with TRBD1. CDR1 and CDR2 (germline): MNHEY, SVGAGI. The CDR3 is 13 residues long. Trimming cost V 10 bases and J 5 bases; bases outside gene matches: 7. The CDR3 sequence is CATRDSGTGELFF. CDR3 DNA: TGTGCCACCCGGGACAGCGGAACCGGGGAGCTGTTTTTT.

The rearrangement joins TRBV6-1 to TRBJ2-7; D is uncertain. This CDR3 has 12 amino acids. V was clipped by 7 bases and J by 3 bases, with 10 bases between them. Germline V gene sequence: CDR1 MNHNS, CDR2 SASEGT. Here the CDR3 DNA reads TGTGCCAGCACTGTGTCGGGCTACGAGCAGTACTTC. Amino acid sequence: CASTVSGYEQYF.

J is TRBJ2-5 and V is TRBV5-6, with 9 bases that match TRBD2. The CDR3 consists of 16 residues. With 7 bases clipped from V and 3 bases from J, the junction kept 13 bases outside the gene matches. The germline V gene has CDR1 SGHDT and CDR2 YYEEEE. The CDR3 here is CASDSGSGGQKETQYF. In nucleotides, the CDR3 is TGTGCCAGCGATTCGGGTAGCGGGGGACAAAAAGAGACCCAGTACTTC. The entire variable domain, with the rest obtained from reference TRBV5-6 and TRBJ2-5, is as follows: DAGVTQSPTHLIKTRGQQVTLRCSPKSGHDTVSWYQQALGQGPQFIFQYYEEEERQRGNFPDRFSGHQFPNYSSELNVNALLLGDSALYLCASDSGSGGQKETQYFGPGTRLLVL.

The chain carries TRBV7-3 and TRBJ1-1; D is ambiguous. The CDR3 covers 13 residues. Deletions cut 6 bases from V and 7 bases from J, with 15 bases between. CDR1 is SGHTA, CDR2 FQGTGA, per germline. CDR3 loop: CASSTQSGSEAFF. The CDR3 region has the DNA TGTGCCAGCAGTACTCAGTCGGGGAGTGAAGCTTTCTTT.